The 2 T cell receptor beta chains reported below all come from one sample, sequenced in a study of CD8 T cells in ankylosing spondylitis. Study-wide findings and caveats: Fewer than 10 highly homologous variants made up a TCR beta motif that seemed to typify ankylosing spondylitis blood.

TCRdb redid the calling of the 5' RACE reads with MiXCR, one entry per CDR3 protein. The table records about 500,000 distinct CDR3 sequences, 9.5% to 15% of them present only once. These receptors are not linked to any known antigen. Sample: blood, either unsorted or a sorted T cell fraction (not recorded which). Receptors originate from a male donor with ankylosing spondylitis.

This clonotype was detected only a few times. The chain carries TRBV20-1 and TRBJ2-7; tentatively, D is TRBD2 (5 bases). V gave up 3 bases and J gave up 6 bases, with 21 bases separating them. The germline V gene encodes CDR1 DFQATT and CDR2 SNEGSKA (reference sequence). The CDR3 length is 15 residues. The CDR3 here is CSARRGRLVEAEQYF. In DNA, the CDR3 is TGCAGTGCTAGGAGAGGGCGGCTAGTTGAGGCCGAGCAGTACTTC.

This sequence joins TRBV27 and TRBJ2-7; 11 positions match TRBD1. Trimming removed 3 bases from V and 4 bases from J; junction bases left unmatched: 5. Looked up from germline, CDR1 is MNHEY and CDR2 is SMNVEV (reference sequence). This CDR3 spans 15 amino acids. CDR3 nucleotide sequence: TGTGCCAGCAGTTTCCTTCGGGACAGGGGGTACGAGCAGTACTTC. Its protein is CASSFLRDRGYEQYF.